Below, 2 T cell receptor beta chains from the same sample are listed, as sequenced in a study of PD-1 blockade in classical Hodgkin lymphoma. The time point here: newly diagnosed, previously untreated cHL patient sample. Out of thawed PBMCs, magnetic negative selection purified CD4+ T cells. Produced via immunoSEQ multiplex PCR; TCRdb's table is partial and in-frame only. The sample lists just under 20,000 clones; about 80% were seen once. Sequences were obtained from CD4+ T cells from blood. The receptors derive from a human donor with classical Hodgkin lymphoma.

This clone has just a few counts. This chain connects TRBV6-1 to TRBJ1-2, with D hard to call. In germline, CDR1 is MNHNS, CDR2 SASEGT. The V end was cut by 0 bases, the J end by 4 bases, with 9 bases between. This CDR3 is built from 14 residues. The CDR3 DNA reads TGTGCCAGCAGTGAAGCATCCGGCCCCTATGGCTACACCTTC. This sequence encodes CASSEASGPYGYTF.

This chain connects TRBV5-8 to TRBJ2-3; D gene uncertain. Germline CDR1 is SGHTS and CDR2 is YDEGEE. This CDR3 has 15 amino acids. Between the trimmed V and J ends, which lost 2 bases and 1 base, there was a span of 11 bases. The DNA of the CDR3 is TGTGCCAGCAGCTTAAACGGAGTGGGCACAGATACGCAGTATTTT. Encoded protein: CASSLNGVGTDTQYF.